This T cell receptor (beta chain) was documented in a study of PD-1 blockade in classical Hodgkin lymphoma. Study overall: Treatment was intravenous nivolumab, 3 mg/kg every 2 weeks, until progression.

Sequenced by immunoSEQ multiplex PCR; TCRdb stores in-frame clones only, minus some. Among over 50,000 clones, about 84% were seen once, and the ten largest hold 15% to 20%. The patients all showed relapse after autologous stem cell transplantation, while their brentuximab vedotin exposure varied. The sequenced sample was peripheral blood mononuclear cells (PBMCs), obtained at baseline. The sequence came from a human donor with classical Hodgkin lymphoma.

The CDR3 sequence is CASSMWASGTEAFF. The CDR3 region has the DNA TGTGCCAGTAGTATGTGGGCCTCGGGCACTGAAGCTTTCTTT. The genes are TRBV19 and TRBJ1-1, with D uncertain. This CDR3 has 14 residues. Trimming removed 3 bases from V and 4 bases from J, with 12 bases in between. Germline V gives CDR1 LNHDA, CDR2 SQIVND (reference sequence).